This T cell receptor beta chain comes out of a study of T cells in Graves' hyperthyroidism and ophthalmopathy. Amplified regions were TCR beta CDR3 sequences from RNA transcripts. First-round RT-PCR targeting the TCR CDR3 was performed with the HTBI primer set. MiXCR was run by TCRdb on the multiplex PCR reads, yielding one entry per CDR3 protein. The table lists over 500,000 distinct CDR3 sequences, approximately 14% of them singletons. As for this clonotype: What it binds is not known.

Study-wide results and limits: Peripheral blood also featured most of the thyroid clonotypes expanded above 0.001.

The V end lost 5 bases, the J end lost 1 base, and 14 bases lay between the germline ends. CDR1 and CDR2 (germline): SGHAT, FQDESV (reference sequence). The CDR3 sequence is 15 residues long. Diagnoses rested on clinical symptoms, serum thyroxine and TRAb, thyroid ultrasound and orbital computed tomography. Sequencing was done on a sample of blood. The genes are TRBV11-1 and TRBJ1-1; D not resolved. The source is a woman aged 35 to 49 with Graves' hyperthyroidism. The CDR3 protein is CASSPDLPKNTEAFF. In DNA form, the CDR3 reads TGTGCCAGCAGCCCGGACTTACCTAAGAACACTGAAGCTTTCTTT.